A selection of T cell receptor beta chains follows, all from one sample in a study of Ad26.COV2.S vaccination and SARS-CoV-2 variants. This table comes from immunoSEQ multiplex PCR, and its TCRdb copy is limited to in-frame clones, with some not included. The sample contains 350,000 to 550,000 clones, roughly nine tenths of which appear only once. The starting material was peripheral blood, obtained in a trial of Ad26.COV2.S vaccine versus placebo. The receptors originated from a person aged 18-65 years who received the Ad26.COV2.S COVID-19 vaccine or a placebo. The CDR3 runs from the conserved cysteine through the conserved F or W. A D gene is named only where the DNA matches it firmly. The listing skips clone size in some rows; elsewhere it reads once, few, many or a size class.

J,V,size,D,CDR3,DNA
TRBJ2-1,TRBV19,.,.,CASSPWGNEQFF,TGTGCCAGTTCACCATGGGGGAATGAGCAGTTCTTC
TRBJ2-2,TRBV24-1,few,TRBD1,CATSRSDRGNTGELFF,TGTGCCACCAGCCGCTCCGACAGGGGAAACACCGGGGAGCTGTTTTTT
TRBJ1-1,TRBV7-2,.,.,CASSQNRDMYTEAFF,TGTGCCAGCAGCCAAAACAGGGATATGTACACTGAAGCTTTCTTT
TRBJ2-7,TRBV6-5,few,TRBD1,CASSPGTGGVSEQYF,TGTGCCAGCAGTCCCGGGACAGGGGGAGTTTCCGAGCAGTACTTC
TRBJ2-3,TRBV11-3,once,.,CASSSDGGAGDTQYF,TGTGCCAGCAGCTCGGATGGCGGGGCTGGAGATACGCAGTATTTT
TRBJ2-1,TRBV9,.,.,CASSVEWISGEQFF,TGTGCCAGCAGCGTAGAGTGGATTAGTGGCGAGCAGTTCTTC
TRBJ1-2,TRBV18,.,.,CASSPPVRRANYGYTF,TGTGCCAGCTCACCACCAGTACGTAGAGCTAACTATGGCTACACCTTC
TRBJ1-2,TRBV10-3,once,.,CAISPDSNYGYTF,TGTGCCATCAGTCCCGACAGTAACTATGGCTACACCTTC
TRBJ2-5,TRBV2,.,.,CASIRAQETQYF,TGTGCCAGCATAAGGGCTCAGGAGACCCAGTACTTC
TRBJ2-2,TRBV7-8,.,TRBD2,CASSPRTSGNTGELFF,TGTGCCAGCAGCCCCCGGACTAGCGGGAACACCGGGGAGCTGTTTTTT
TRBJ1-3,TRBV7-2,few,.,CASSLDRPLSGNTIYF,TGTGCCAGCAGCTTAGATAGGCCGCTTTCTGGAAACACCATATATTTT
TRBJ2-1,TRBV4-3,once,TRBD2,CASSQDGGLAGRNEQFF,TGCGCCAGCAGCCAAGACGGGGGACTAGCGGGGCGCAATGAGCAGTTCTTC
TRBJ1-1,TRBV30,.,.,CAWSVGGLNTEAFF,TGTGCCTGGAGTGTCGGGGGATTGAACACTGAAGCTTTCTTT
TRBJ1-6,TRBV28,.,.,CASSLLGSPLHF,TGTGCCAGCAGTCTACTCGGTTCACCCCTCCACTTT
TRBJ1-6,TRBV7-9,.,TRBD1,CASTLNRGNSPLHF,TGTGCCAGCACCCTTAACAGGGGGAATTCACCCCTCCACTTT
TRBJ1-2,TRBV7-2,.,.,CASSLRGGGQGYTF,TGTGCCAGCAGCCTTAGGGGCGGGGGTCAGGGCTACACCTTC
TRBJ2-5,TRBV16,.,.,CASSLEWNAKETQYF,TGTGCCAGCAGCCTCGAATGGAACGCCAAAGAGACCCAGTACTTC
TRBJ1-2,TRBV5-1,.,.,CASSLGQERVYGYTF,TGCGCCAGCAGCTTGGGACAGGAACGCGTCTATGGCTACACCTTC
TRBJ2-5,TRBV18,.,.,CASSPPRYQETQYF,TGTGCCAGCTCACCACCAAGGTACCAAGAGACCCAGTACTTC
TRBJ2-5,TRBV4-3,once,TRBD1,CASSQDTETGDEETQYF,TGCGCCAGCAGCCAAGACACCGAGACAGGGGATGAAGAGACCCAGTACTTC
TRBJ2-2,TRBV25-1,.,TRBD2,CASSGAGGRTGELFF,TGTGCCAGCAGTGGGGCGGGGGGACGAACCGGGGAGCTGTTTTTT
TRBJ2-7,TRBV28,once,TRBD1,CASTPKGQGFHEQYF,TGTGCCAGCACCCCCAAGGGACAGGGGTTCCACGAGCAGTACTTC
TRBJ1-2,TRBV11-1,.,.,CASSPRTGILNYGYTF,TGTGCCAGCAGCCCCCGGACTGGGATACTTAACTATGGCTACACCTTC
TRBJ2-3,TRBV3-1/TRBV3-2,.,.,CASMWGGQPLDTQYF,TGTGCCAGCATGTGGGGGGGACAGCCCTTAGATACGCAGTATTTT
TRBJ2-2,TRBV5-8,.,.,CASTPRASYRGAGELFF,TGTGCCAGCACGCCCCGGGCCAGCTACCGAGGGGCCGGGGAGCTGTTTTTT
TRBJ2-1,TRBV6-5,.,.,CASSYSQGNHEQFF,TGTGCCAGCAGTTACTCACAGGGTAACCATGAGCAGTTCTTC